This T cell receptor beta chain was documented in a study of T cell responses to AZD1222 COVID-19 vaccine (dated by TCRdb to the early 2020s). For the wider study: A total of more than 230 trial participants underwent TCR sequencing, of whom 207 received two doses of AZD1222 and around 26 received two doses of the MenACWY control vaccine. Trial participants were enrolled by age into subgroups of 18-55, 56-69 and 70-plus years, and around 140, 26 and 57 TCR-sequenced participants, respectively, were included in these subgroups. What the authors observed across the whole study: The vaccine-associated CD4 TCRs covered the entire spike protein, and the dominant responses fell in regions 160-218 and 743-854. A significant rise in spike-specific TCR breadth and depth was observed after two AZD1222 doses relative to day 0 and relative to MenACWY recipients. Participants were mostly white British and included more females than males, and it was suggested by the authors that clonal diversity may have been underestimated. Conclusions about previously exposed vaccinees are limited because only six or seven AZD1222 recipients were SARS-CoV-2 seropositive at baseline. In the small 56-69-year group, the increase in depth fell short of significance, most likely because of low power. Because no day 14 peak-response samples were available, the repertoires could be characterized only after the peak T cell response. Reportedly, close to half of the unique spike-specific TCRs recognized epitopes lying outside the regions that are mutated in the B.1.351 and B.1.1.7 variants.

The CDR3 regions of human TCRbeta chains were subjected to immunosequencing. In the paper's pipeline: Repertoire TCRs were matched against a reference library of SARS-CoV-2-specific TCRs generated with the MIRA antigen-specificity platform. Breadth meant the fraction of unique TCRs that were SARS-CoV-2-associated, whereas depth meant the fraction of total T cells that were SARS-CoV-2-associated. Using the MIRA data, every spike-specific TCR was mapped to the spike region that the TCR reacted to and assigned to either a CD4 or a CD8 class. Log10-transformed breadth and depth values were compared by one-way ANOVA with Sidak's multiple comparisons tests. TCRdb mirrors the immuneACCESS table, restricted to in-frame sequences. Some clones are absent from its copies; in checked studies, under half trace to an unresolved V gene, and the reason for the others is unknown. V, J and clone size derive from that table, while D and trimming were established from the DNA sequence. This sample is represented by about 90,000 clones; around 90% of them were singletons. Together, the top ten hold 4% to 6% of the sample.

Taken with the paper, the label for time point translates to: baseline before first vaccination. Reading the label with the study, this specimen's treatment or condition is: meningococcal conjugate vaccine given as trial control. Vaccinee samples came from UK trials COV001 and COV002, including a single-blind randomized controlled phase 2/3 trial of AZD1222 (ChAdOx1 nCoV-19) in healthy adults. For TCRbeta chain sequencing, PBMC samples were collected from trial participants at day 0 and at day 28 after the second dose. In the germline V gene, CDR1 corresponds to MNHEY and CDR2 to SVGAGI. Taken from cysteine to phenylalanine, the CDR3 has 15 residues. The CDR3 DNA has 45 bases and is translated from base 1. The germline V and J ends show losses of 2 bases and 7 bases respectively, and no gene match explains 5 bases of the junction. Note on this clone: This receptor's antigen is unknown. No quality values exist for individual bases; no much larger clone is one base distant.

The V gene is TRBV6-5 and the J gene is TRBJ1-4; the central 9 bases match TRBD1. The clonotype was recovered from an adult in good health. Material: peripheral blood, obtained on day 0 of MenACWY control vaccination. The sequenced DNA: TGTGCCAGCAGTTACGTGGGGACAGGGCCTGAAAAACTGTTTTTT. The resulting protein is CASSYVGTGPEKLFF.